This T cell receptor (beta chain) was recovered during a study of shared clonotypes between healthy human individuals. The germline gives CDR1 DFQATT, CDR2 SNEGSKA (reference sequence). With 1 base removed from V and 6 bases from J, the gap between germline ends came to 5 bases. The CDR3 contains 11 residues. With respect to this clone: Its specificity is unknown.

The table came from immunoSEQ multiplex PCR; TCRdb's copy has only in-frame clones and leaves some out. The repertoire holds over 1.5 million clones, with around 98% as singletons. Study-wide points: Even with large depth, rarefaction showed that sorted-subset sequencing was incomplete. Generation probability values for non-shared clonotypes were lower than those for clonotypes shared by all four donors.

Those who donated, Caucasian adults without exception, all lived in Nashville, Tennessee. This clonotype originated in a man younger than 40 in good health. Sample: naive CD4+ T cells sorted from blood. Subset denoted: CD45RA+ positively selected. The V call is TRBV20-1, the J call TRBJ2-3; unclear D gene. The DNA of the CDR3 is TGCAGTGCTAGAGGTCCCGATACGCAGTATTTT. Translated, it gives CSARGPDTQYF.